The sequence of this T cell receptor beta chain was determined in a study of blood T cell repertoires in COVID-19. Measured with immunoSEQ multiplex PCR; TCRdb has only the in-frame clones, and not every one. The repertoire has 200,000 or so clones, 70% to 85% of them found once; the top ten carry approximately 7.2%. Germline values: CDR1 KGHSH, CDR2 LQKENI. V lost 3 bases and J lost 1, with 15 bases in between. The CDR3 sequence is 16 residues long. This chain connects TRBV18 to TRBJ1-1, with D maybe TRBD1 (5 bases). This sequence originates from a human donor with acute or convalescent COVID-19. The donor label of this sample is uncertain. The specimen was peripheral blood. The CDR3 sequence is CASSPQPDTANTEAFF. CDR3 sequence (DNA): TGTGCCAGCTCACCCCAACCGGACACCGCGAACACTGAAGCTTTCTTT.